This TCR beta chain is from a study of identical twins. Study-wide results and limits: Compared with unrelated sharing, twin-shared out-of-frame alpha sequences had more low-probability sequences. Beta out-of-frame sequences displayed a weaker excess of sharing between twins.

This clonotype occurred many times. What it recognizes is unknown. The CDR3 has 15 residues. Germline CDR1 is SGHVS and CDR2 is FNYEAQ. Losses at the gene ends were 4 bases for V and 5 bases for J; bases not matched to a gene: 3. TCRdb re-analysed the 5' RACE reads in MiXCR, keeping a single row per CDR3 protein. This table holds around 240,000 distinct CDR3 sequences, 7% found once. In addition, the sample was reused for a study of yellow fever vaccine responses in identical twins.

This receptor was taken from a woman under 30 in good health. The gene calls are TRBV7-6 and TRBJ1-4; 11 nucleotides match TRBD1. Sequencing was done on a sample of memory (CD45RO+) T cells sorted from blood. CDR3 DNA: TGTGCCAGCAGCTCCGGGACAGGGGGAAATGAAAAACTGTTTTTT. It codes for CASSSGTGGNEKLFF.